These T cell receptor beta chains were read from a single sample in a study of T-cell reconstitution after alpha-beta-depleted transplantation in children. TCRdb recomputed calls from the PCR reads with MiXCR, one row per CDR3 protein. The data contain roughly 340,000 distinct CDR3 sequences, about 17% of them singletons. This specimen consisted of PBMCs, mostly from graft donor cells, obtained 360 days after TCRalphabeta/CD19-depleted stem cell transplant. The receptors shown here come from a male patient aged 2 to 9 who had a stem cell transplant for acute lymphoblastic leukemia, so the T cells may come from the graft donor. The CDR3 runs from the conserved cysteine through the conserved F or W. Fields, in order: D gene, J gene, V gene, clone size, CDR3 protein, CDR3 DNA. D genes are given only for firm matches. Size tells how often a clone was seen (once, few, many) or the class of an expanded clone, and some rows leave it out.

D gene: .
J gene: TRBJ2-7
V gene: TRBV29-1
clone size: few
CDR3 protein: CSVEGDEQYF
CDR3 DNA: TGCAGCGTTGAGGGGGACGAGCAGTACTTC

D gene: TRBD2
J gene: TRBJ2-1
V gene: TRBV27
clone size: .
CDR3 protein: CASSRGTRAYNEQFF
CDR3 DNA: TGTGCCAGCAGTCGGGGGACTAGGGCTTACAATGAGCAGTTCTTC

D gene: TRBD2
J gene: TRBJ2-1
V gene: TRBV9
clone size: .
CDR3 protein: CASSVSIAGSQFF
CDR3 DNA: TGTGCCAGCAGCGTTAGTATAGCGGGATCGCAGTTCTTC

D gene: .
J gene: TRBJ2-7
V gene: TRBV24-1
clone size: .
CDR3 protein: CATSDSSGPGLLREQYF
CDR3 DNA: TGTGCCACCAGTGATTCTAGTGGACCGGGACTGCTAAGGGAGCAGTACTTC

D gene: .
J gene: TRBJ2-7
V gene: TRBV4-2
clone size: .
CDR3 protein: CASSPTDTWDYEQYF
CDR3 DNA: TGTGCCAGCAGCCCGACAGATACCTGGGACTACGAGCAGTACTTC

D gene: .
J gene: TRBJ1-5
V gene: TRBV3-1
clone size: .
CDR3 protein: CASSQAKGQPQHF
CDR3 DNA: TGTGCCAGCAGCCAAGCTAAGGGTCAGCCCCAGCATTTT

D gene: .
J gene: TRBJ2-7
V gene: TRBV12-3/TRBV12-4
clone size: .
CDR3 protein: CASSLAPVTVAGSEQYF
CDR3 DNA: TGTGCCAGCAGTTTAGCCCCAGTCACGGTGGCAGGAAGCGAGCAGTACTTC

D gene: .
J gene: TRBJ2-7
V gene: TRBV7-2
clone size: .
CDR3 protein: CASSSTGTNYEQYF
CDR3 DNA: TGTGCCAGCAGCTCAACCGGGACCAACTACGAGCAGTACTTC

D gene: TRBD2
J gene: TRBJ2-2
V gene: TRBV13
clone size: few
CDR3 protein: CASSLSRITSGIGAGELFF
CDR3 DNA: TGTGCCAGCAGCTTATCCCGAATCACTAGCGGGATAGGTGCCGGGGAGCTGTTTTTT

D gene: TRBD2
J gene: TRBJ2-2
V gene: TRBV5-5
clone size: few
CDR3 protein: CASSLMGGTNTGELFF
CDR3 DNA: TGTGCCAGCAGCTTGATGGGGGGGACGAACACCGGGGAGCTGTTTTTT

D gene: TRBD2
J gene: TRBJ2-5
V gene: TRBV7-2
clone size: many
CDR3 protein: CASSLRSTGGETQYF
CDR3 DNA: TGTGCCAGCAGCTTACGATCGACGGGAGGAGAGACCCAGTACTTC